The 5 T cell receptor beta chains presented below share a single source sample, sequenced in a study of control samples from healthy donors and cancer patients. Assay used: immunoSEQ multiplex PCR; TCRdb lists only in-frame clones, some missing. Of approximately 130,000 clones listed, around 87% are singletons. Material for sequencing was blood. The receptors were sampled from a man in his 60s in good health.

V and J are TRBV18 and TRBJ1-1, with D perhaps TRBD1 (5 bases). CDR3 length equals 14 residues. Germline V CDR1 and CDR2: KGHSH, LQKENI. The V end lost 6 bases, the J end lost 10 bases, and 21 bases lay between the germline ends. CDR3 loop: CASSPSRGVYGAFF. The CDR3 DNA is TGTGCCAGCTCGCCTTCCCGGGGGGTATATGGAGCTTTCTTT.

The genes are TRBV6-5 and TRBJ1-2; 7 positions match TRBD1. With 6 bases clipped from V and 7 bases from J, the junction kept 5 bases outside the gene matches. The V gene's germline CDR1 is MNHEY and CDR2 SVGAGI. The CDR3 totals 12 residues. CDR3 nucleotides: TGTGCCAGCAGGGTACAGGGGCTTGGCTACACCTTC. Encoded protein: CASRVQGLGYTF.

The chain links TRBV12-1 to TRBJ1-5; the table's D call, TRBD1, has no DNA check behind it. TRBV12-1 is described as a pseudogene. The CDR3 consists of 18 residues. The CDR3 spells CASSGPRDRAYSNQPQHF. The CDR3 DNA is TGTGCCAGCAGCGGACCCCGGGACAGGGCATATAGCAATCAGCCCCAGCATTTT.

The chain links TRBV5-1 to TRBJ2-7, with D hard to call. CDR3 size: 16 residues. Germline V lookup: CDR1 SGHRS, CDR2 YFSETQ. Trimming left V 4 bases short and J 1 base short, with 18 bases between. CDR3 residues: CASSPTGGVRSYEQYF. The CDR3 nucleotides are TGCGCCAGCAGCCCAACTGGCGGCGTCAGGTCCTACGAGCAGTACTTC.

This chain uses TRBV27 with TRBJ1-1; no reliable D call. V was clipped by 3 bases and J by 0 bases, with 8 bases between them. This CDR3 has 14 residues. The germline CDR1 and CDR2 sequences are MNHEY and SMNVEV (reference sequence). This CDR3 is CASSLTTLNTEAFF. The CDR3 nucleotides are TGTGCCAGCAGTTTGACCACGCTGAACACTGAAGCTTTCTTT.